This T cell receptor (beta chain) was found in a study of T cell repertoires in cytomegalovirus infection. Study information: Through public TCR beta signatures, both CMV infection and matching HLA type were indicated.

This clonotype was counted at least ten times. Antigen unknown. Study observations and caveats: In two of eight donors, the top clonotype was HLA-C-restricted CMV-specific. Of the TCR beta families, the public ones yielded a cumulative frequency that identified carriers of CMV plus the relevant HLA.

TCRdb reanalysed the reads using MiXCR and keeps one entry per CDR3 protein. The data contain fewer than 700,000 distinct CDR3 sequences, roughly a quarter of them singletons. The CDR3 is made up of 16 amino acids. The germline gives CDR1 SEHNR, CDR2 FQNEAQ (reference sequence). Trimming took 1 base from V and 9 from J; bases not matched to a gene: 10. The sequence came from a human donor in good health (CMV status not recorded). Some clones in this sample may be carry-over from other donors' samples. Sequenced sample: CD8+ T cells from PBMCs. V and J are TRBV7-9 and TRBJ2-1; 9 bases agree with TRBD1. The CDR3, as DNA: TGTGCCAGCAGCTTAGTGGCCGGACAGGGGCTTTTTGAGCAGTTCTTC. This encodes CASSLVAGQGLFEQFF.